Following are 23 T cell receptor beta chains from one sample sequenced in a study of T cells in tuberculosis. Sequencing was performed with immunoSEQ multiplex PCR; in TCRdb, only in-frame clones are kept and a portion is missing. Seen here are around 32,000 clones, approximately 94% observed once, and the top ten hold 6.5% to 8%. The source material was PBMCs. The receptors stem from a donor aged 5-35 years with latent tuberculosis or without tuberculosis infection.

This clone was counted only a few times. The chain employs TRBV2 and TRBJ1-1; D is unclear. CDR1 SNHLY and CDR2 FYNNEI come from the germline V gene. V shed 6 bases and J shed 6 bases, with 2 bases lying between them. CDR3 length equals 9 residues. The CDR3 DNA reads TGTGCCAGCAGCTCTGAAGCTTTCTTT. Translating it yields CASSSEAFF.

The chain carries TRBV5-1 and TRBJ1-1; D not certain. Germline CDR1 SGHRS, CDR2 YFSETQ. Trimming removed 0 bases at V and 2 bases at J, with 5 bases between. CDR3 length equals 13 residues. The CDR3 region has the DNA TGCGCCAGCAGCTTGGCGGTAAACACTGAAGCTTTCTTT. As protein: CASSLAVNTEAFF.

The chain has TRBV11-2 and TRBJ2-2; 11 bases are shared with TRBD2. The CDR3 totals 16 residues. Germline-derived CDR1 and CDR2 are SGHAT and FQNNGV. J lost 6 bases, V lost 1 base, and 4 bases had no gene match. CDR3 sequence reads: CASSLAPGLAAGELFF. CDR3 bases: TGTGCCAGCAGCTTAGCACCGGGACTAGCGGCCGGGGAGCTGTTTTTT. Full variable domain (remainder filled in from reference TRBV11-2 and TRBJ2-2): EAGVAQSPRYKIIEKRQSVAFWCNPISGHATLYWYQQILGQGPKLLIQFQNNGVVDDSQLPKDRFSAERLKGVDSTLKIQPAKLEDSAVYLCASSLAPGLAAGELFFGEGSRLTVL.

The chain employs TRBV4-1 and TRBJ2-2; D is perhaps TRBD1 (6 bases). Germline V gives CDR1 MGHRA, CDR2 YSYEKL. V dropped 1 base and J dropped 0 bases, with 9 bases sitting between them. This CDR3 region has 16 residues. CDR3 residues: CASSQGTGSNTGELFF. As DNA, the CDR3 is TGCGCCAGCAGCCAAGGTACAGGGTCGAACACCGGGGAGCTGTTTTTT.

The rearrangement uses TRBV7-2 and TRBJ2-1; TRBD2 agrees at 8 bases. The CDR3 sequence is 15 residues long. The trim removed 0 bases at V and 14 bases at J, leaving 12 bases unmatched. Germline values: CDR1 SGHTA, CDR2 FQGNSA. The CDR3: CASSLALGRAGVKFF. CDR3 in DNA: TGTGCCAGCAGCTTAGCGCTCGGTCGAGCGGGAGTCAAGTTCTTC.

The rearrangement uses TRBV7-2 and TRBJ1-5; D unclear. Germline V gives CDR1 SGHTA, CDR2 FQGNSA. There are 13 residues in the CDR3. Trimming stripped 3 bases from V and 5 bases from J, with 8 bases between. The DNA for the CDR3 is TGTGCCAGCAGCTTCAAGAGAGATCAGCCCCAGCATTTT. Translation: CASSFKRDQPQHF.

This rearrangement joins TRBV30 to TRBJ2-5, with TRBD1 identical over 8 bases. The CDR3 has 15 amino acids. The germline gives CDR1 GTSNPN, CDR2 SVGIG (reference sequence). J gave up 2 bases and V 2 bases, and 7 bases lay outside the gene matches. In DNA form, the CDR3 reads TGTGCCTGGAGTTCGACAGGGGCACGGCAAGAGACCCAGTACTTC. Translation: CAWSSTGARQETQYF.

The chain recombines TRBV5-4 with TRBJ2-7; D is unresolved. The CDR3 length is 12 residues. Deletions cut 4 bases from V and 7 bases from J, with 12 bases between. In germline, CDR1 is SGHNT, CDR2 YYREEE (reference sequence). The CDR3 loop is CASSPTGLEQYF. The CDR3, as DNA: TGTGCCAGCAGCCCCACTGGGCTGGAGCAGTACTTC.

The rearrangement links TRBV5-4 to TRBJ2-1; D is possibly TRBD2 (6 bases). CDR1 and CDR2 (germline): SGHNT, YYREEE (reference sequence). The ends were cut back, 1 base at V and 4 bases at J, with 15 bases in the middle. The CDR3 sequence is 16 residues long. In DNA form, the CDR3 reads TGTGCCAGCAGCTTGAAGCCCGGGACTCGATACAATGAGCAGTTCTTC. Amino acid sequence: CASSLKPGTRYNEQFF.

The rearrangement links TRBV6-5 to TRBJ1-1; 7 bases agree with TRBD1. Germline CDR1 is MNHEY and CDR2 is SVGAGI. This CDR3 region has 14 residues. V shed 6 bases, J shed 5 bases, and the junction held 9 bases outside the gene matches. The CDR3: CASSHRGRGTEAFF. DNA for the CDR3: TGTGCCAGCAGCCACAGGGGCAGAGGTACTGAAGCTTTCTTT.

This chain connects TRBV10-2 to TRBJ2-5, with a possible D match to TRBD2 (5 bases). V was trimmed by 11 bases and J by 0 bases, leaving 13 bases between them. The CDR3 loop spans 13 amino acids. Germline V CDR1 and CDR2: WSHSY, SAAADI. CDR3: CASGQDYQETQYF. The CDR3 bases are TGCGCCTCGGGCCAGGACTACCAAGAGACCCAGTACTTC.

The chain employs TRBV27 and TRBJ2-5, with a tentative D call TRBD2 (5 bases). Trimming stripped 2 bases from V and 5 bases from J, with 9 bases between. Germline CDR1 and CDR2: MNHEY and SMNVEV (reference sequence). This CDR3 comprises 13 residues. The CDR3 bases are TGTGCCAGCAGTTTAGAGGGTTCGGAGACCCAGTACTTC. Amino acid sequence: CASSLEGSETQYF.

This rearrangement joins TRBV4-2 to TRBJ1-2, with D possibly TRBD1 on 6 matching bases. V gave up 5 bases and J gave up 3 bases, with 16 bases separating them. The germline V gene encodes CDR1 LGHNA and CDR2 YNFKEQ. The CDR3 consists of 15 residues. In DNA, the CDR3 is TGTGCCAGCAGCACCAACAACAGGGTTCACTATGGCTACACCTTC. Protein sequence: CASSTNNRVHYGYTF.

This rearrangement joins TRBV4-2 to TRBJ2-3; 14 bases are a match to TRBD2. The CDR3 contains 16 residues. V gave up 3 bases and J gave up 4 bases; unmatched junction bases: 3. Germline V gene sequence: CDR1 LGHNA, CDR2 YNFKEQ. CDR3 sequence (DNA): TGTGCCAGCAGCCACGCGACTAGCGGGAGGGCAGATACGCAGTATTTT. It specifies CASSHATSGRADTQYF.

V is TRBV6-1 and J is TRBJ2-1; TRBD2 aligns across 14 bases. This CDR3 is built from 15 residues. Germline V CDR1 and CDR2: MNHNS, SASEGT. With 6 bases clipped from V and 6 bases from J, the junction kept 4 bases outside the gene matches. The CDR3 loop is CASSRLAGGLNEQFF. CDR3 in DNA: TGTGCCAGCAGCAGACTAGCGGGAGGGCTCAATGAGCAGTTCTTC.

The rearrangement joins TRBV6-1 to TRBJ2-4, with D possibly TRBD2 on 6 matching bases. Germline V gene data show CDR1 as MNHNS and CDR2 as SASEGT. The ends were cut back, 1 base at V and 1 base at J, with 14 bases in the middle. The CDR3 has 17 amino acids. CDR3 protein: CASSEVETSRAKNIQYF. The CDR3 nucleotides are TGTGCCAGCAGTGAAGTGGAGACTAGTAGGGCCAAAAACATTCAGTACTTC.

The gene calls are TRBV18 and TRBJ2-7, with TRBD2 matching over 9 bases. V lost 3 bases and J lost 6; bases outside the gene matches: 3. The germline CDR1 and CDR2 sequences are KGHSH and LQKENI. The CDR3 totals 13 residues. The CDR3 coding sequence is TGTGCCAGCTCACCGAGGCGGGAGGGCGAGCAGTACTTC. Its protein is CASSPRREGEQYF. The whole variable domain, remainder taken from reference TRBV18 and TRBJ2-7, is NAGVMQNPRHLVRRRGQEARLRCSPMKGHSHVYWYRQLPEEGLKFMVYLQKENIIDESGMPKERFSAEFPKEGPSILRIQQVVRGDSAAYFCASSPRREGEQYFGPGTRLTVT.

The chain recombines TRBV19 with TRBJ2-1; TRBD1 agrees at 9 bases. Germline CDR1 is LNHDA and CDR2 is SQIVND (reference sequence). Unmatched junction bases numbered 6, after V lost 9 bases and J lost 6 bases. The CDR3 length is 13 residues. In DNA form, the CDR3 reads TGTGCCAGCCGGACAGGGGTTGTCAATGAGCAGTTCTTC. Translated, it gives CASRTGVVNEQFF.

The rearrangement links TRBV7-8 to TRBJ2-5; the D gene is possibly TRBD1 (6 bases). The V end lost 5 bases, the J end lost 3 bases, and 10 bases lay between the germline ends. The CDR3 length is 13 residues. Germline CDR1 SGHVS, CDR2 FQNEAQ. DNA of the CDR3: TGTGCCAGCAGCCTCAAGGGGGAAGAGACCCAGTACTTC. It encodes CASSLKGEETQYF.

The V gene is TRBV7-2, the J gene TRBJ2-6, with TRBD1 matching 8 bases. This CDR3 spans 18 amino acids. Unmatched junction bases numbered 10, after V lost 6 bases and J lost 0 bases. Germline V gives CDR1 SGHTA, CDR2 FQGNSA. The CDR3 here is CASRPQGALFSGANVLTF. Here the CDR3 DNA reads TGTGCCAGCAGGCCCCAGGGGGCCCTCTTCTCTGGGGCCAACGTCCTGACTTTC.

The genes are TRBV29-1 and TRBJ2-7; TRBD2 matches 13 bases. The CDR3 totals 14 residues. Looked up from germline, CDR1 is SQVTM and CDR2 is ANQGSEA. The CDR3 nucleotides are TGCAGTGGACTAGCGGGAGAGAGTTCCTACGAGCAGTACTTC. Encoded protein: CSGLAGESSYEQYF.

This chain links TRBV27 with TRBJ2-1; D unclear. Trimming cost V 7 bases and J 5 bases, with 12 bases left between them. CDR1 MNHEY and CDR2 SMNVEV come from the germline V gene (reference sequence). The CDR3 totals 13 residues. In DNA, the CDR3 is TGTGCCAGCACCACCGACACACACAATGAGCAGTTCTTC. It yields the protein CASTTDTHNEQFF.

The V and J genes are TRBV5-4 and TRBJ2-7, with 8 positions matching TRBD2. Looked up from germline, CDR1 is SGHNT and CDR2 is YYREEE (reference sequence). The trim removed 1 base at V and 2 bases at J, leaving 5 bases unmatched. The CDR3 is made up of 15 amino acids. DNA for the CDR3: TGTGCCAGCAGCTTGAAGCGGGAGTCGGCCTACGAGCAGTACTTC. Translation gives CASSLKRESAYEQYF.